The 3 T cell receptor beta chains listed next were all sequenced from one sample in a study of shared clonotypes between healthy human individuals. Here immunoSEQ multiplex PCR was the method, and the copy in TCRdb shows in-frame clones only, minus some. The sample has about 2.4 million clones, under 95% seen once; the top ten hold roughly 0.36%. The sequenced material came from naive CD4+ T cells from PBMCs. The sample's subset: CD45RA+ positively selected. All receptors come from a man aged 18 to 29 in good health. Some clones in this sample may be carry-over from other donors' samples.

The V and J genes are TRBV9 and TRBJ2-7; 8 nucleotides align to TRBD1. CDR1 SGDLS and CDR2 YYNGEE come from the germline V gene. The trim removed 3 bases at V and 0 bases at J, leaving 5 bases unmatched. CDR3 length: 15 residues. CDR3 DNA sequence: TGTGCCAGCAGCGACCGGGACAGGCCCTCCTACGAGCAGTACTTC. Encoded protein: CASSDRDRPSYEQYF.

V is TRBV30 and J is TRBJ2-3, with D tentatively TRBD1 (6 bases). The CDR3 length is 13 residues. Germline values: CDR1 GTSNPN, CDR2 SVGIG (reference sequence). V was pared by 3 bases and J by 5 bases, with 12 bases between. CDR3: CAWRTGVGDTQYF. As DNA, the CDR3 is TGTGCCTGGAGGACAGGAGTGGGAGATACGCAGTATTTT.

This sequence joins TRBV7-9 and TRBJ1-1, with D possibly TRBD1 on 6 matching bases. The germline gives CDR1 SEHNR, CDR2 FQNEAQ (reference sequence). V dropped 5 bases and J dropped 0 bases, with 19 bases sitting between them. The length of the CDR3 is 17 residues. DNA for the CDR3: TGTGCCAGCAGCATCACCTTTAACAGGGCGATGAACACTGAAGCTTTCTTT. It yields the protein CASSITFNRAMNTEAFF. Together with reference TRBV7-9 and TRBJ1-1, the CDR3 gives the full variable domain: DTGVSQNPRHKITKRGQNVTFRCDPISEHNRLYWYRQTLGQGPEFLTYFQNEAQLEKSRLLSDRFSAERPKGSFSTLEIQRTEQGDSAMYLCASSITFNRAMNTEAFFGQGTRLTVV.